The clone carrying this T cell receptor (beta chain) has more than one count but fewer than ten. Its antigen is as yet unknown. The CDR3 contains 18 residues. J lost 0 bases, V lost 6 bases, and 14 bases had no gene match. The data originate from a study of blood T cells in healthy people across ages. Alongside a J-beta primer mix, a sample-barcoded 5' primer served in a second PCR lasting roughly 7 to 11 cycles. TCRdb called the 5' RACE reads again in MiXCR, with one record for every CDR3 protein. The table shows 2 million or so distinct CDR3 sequences, with about 50% occurring only once. Peripheral blood samples of roughly 9.8 milliliters were drawn from each donor. General study points: Unsorted PBMCs ruled out conclusive naive versus antigen-experienced comparison. Older age went with lower TCR beta diversity per million T cells, in a roughly linear way. Relative to aged donors, long-lived donors carried more naive CD4+ cells and displayed higher diversity.

The chain recombines TRBV12-3 or TRBV12-4 with TRBJ2-4; 7 positions agree with TRBD2. The receptor's source is a woman in her forties in good health. Sequencing was done on a sample of blood. CDR3 region: CASRSERGTTLAKNIQYF. CDR3 DNA sequence: TGTGCCAGCAGGAGCGAACGGGGGACTACACTAGCCAAAAACATTCAGTACTTC.